A selection of T cell receptor beta chains follows, all from one sample in a study of cytomegalovirus exposure and HLA in healthy donors. Libraries were prepared by immunoSEQ multiplex PCR; TCRdb keeps only in-frame clonotypes and omits some of them. The table has around 200,000 clones, roughly four fifths seen once. Sequences were obtained from PBMCs. All receptors derive from a woman younger than 45 in good health and CMV-seropositive. CDR3s include the opening cysteine and the closing phenylalanine or tryptophan. D genes are given only for firm matches. Some rows have no size entry. The others give once, few or many, or a class for an expanded clone.

abundance	v_gene	len	d_gene	j_gene	CDR3nt	CDR3aa
.	TRBV6-4	15	TRBD1	TRBJ2-1	TGTGCCAGCAGACCGGGACAGGGGAACTACAATGAGCAGTTCTTC	CASRPGQGNYNEQFF
few	TRBV15	20	TRBD2	TRBJ2-1	TGTGCCACCAGCAGAGGACTAGCGGGAGGGCCCAGCGGGATGTTCAATGAGCAGTTCTTC	CATSRGLAGGPSGMFNEQFF
.	TRBV29-1	12	TRBD1	TRBJ1-2	TGCAGCGTTGAAACAGGGGAAAGTGGCTACACCTTC	CSVETGESGYTF
few	TRBV5-1	14	.	TRBJ1-1	TGCGCCAGCAGCCGTATAGGGTCGGGAACTGAAGCTTTCTTT	CASSRIGSGTEAFF
few	TRBV18	14	.	TRBJ2-1	TGTGCCAGCTCACCCTTGGACAGCTATAATGAGCAGTTCTTC	CASSPLDSYNEQFF
few	TRBV19	14	.	TRBJ1-5	TGTGCCAGTAGTATAGGACAGGGCAATCAGCCCCAGCATTTT	CASSIGQGNQPQHF
.	TRBV19	14	.	TRBJ2-3	TGTGCCAGTACCCTCAACGCCGGGGCAGATACGCAGTATTTT	CASTLNAGADTQYF
.	TRBV5-8	17	TRBD2	TRBJ2-7	TGTGCCAGCAGCCCCGACCCTCCCGGGACTACTACCTACGAGCAGTACTTC	CASSPDPPGTTTYEQYF
.	TRBV10-1	20	TRBD2	TRBJ2-5	TGCGCCAGCAGTGAGTCGACTTTTACCCTAGCGGGAGACGGGGCGGAGACCCAGTACTTC	CASSESTFTLAGDGAETQYF
.	TRBV28	14	.	TRBJ2-1	TGTGCCAGCAGTTCGAGCTGGTCCTACAATGAGCAGTTCTTC	CASSSSWSYNEQFF
once	TRBV18	14	.	TRBJ2-7	TGTGCCAGCTCACCAAGGCGGGTCTCCTACGAGCAGTACTTC	CASSPRRVSYEQYF
.	TRBV25-1	14	TRBD1	TRBJ1-2	TGTGCCAGCAGCGGAGTGACAGGGGTTAGTGGCTACACCTTC	CASSGVTGVSGYTF
.	TRBV6-4	16	TRBD2	TRBJ2-3	TGTGCCAGCAGCATCGGTGGGCTAGCGGGGGGAGATACGCAGTATTTT	CASSIGGLAGGDTQYF
few	TRBV5-4	15	.	TRBJ1-1	TGTGCCAGCAGCCCGGGATGGACAGAGAACACTGAAGCTTTCTTT	CASSPGWTENTEAFF
.	TRBV5-4	17	TRBD2	TRBJ2-2	TGTGCCAGCAGCTTCAGAGCAAGCGGGAGAGTCACCGGGGAGCTGTTTTTT	CASSFRASGRVTGELFF
.	TRBV7-5	15	.	TRBJ2-7	TGTGTCAGAAGCACTCAGGAGGGGTTGCGCTACGAGCAGTACTTC	CVRSTQEGLRYEQYF
.	TRBV2	19	TRBD2	TRBJ2-7	TGTGCCAGCAGTGAAGCGGAGACTAGCGGGGGATGGGTACTCTACGAGCAGTACTTC	CASSEAETSGGWVLYEQYF
.	TRBV19	14	TRBD1	TRBJ2-7	TGTGCCAGTAGTGCCGGGACAGGTCCCTACGAGCAGTACTTC	CASSAGTGPYEQYF
.	TRBV19	14	.	TRBJ2-2	TGTGCCAGTAGTATAACGGGGTCAGCCGGGGAGCTGTTTTTT	CASSITGSAGELFF
.	TRBV5-1	17	TRBD2	TRBJ2-7	TGCGCCAGCAGCACCGATCTTACTAGCGGGAGCGTGTACGAGCAGTACTTC	CASSTDLTSGSVYEQYF
few	TRBV15	15	TRBD2	TRBJ2-7	TGTGCCACCAGCAGACCGGGACTAGCGGGTGACGAGCAGTACTTC	CATSRPGLAGDEQYF
once	TRBV7-6	18	TRBD2	TRBJ2-3	TGTGCCAGCAGCCAGAGGCAGTTAGCTAGCGGGTATACAGATACGCAGTATTTT	CASSQRQLASGYTDTQYF
.	TRBV6-1	15	TRBD2	TRBJ2-7	TGTGCCAGCAGTCCTCTAGCGGGAGGGCCGGTCGAGCAGTACTTC	CASSPLAGGPVEQYF
few	TRBV6-6	16	.	TRBJ1-1	TGTGCCAGCAGCCGCGAGGAGGGCAGGGTTGACACTGAAGCTTTCTTT	CASSREEGRVDTEAFF
.	TRBV9	18	TRBD2	TRBJ2-1	TGTGCCAGCAGCGTAGAAGTGATGCCGGGACTAGCGGGAAATGAGCAGTTCTTC	CASSVEVMPGLAGNEQFF
once	TRBV19	14	.	TRBJ2-2	TGTGCCAGTAGTCTTAGCGGTCACACCGGGGAGCTGTTTTTT	CASSLSGHTGELFF
.	TRBV19	15	TRBD2	TRBJ2-7	TGTGCCAGTAGTATTATGACTAGCGGTAACTACGAGCAGTACTTC	CASSIMTSGNYEQYF
.	TRBV7-9	13	.	TRBJ1-1	TGTGCCAGCAGCTCCGGACAGAACACTGAAGCTTTCTTT	CASSSGQNTEAFF
once	TRBV27	15	TRBD2	TRBJ2-7	TGTGCCAGCAGTTTCGGCGGGAGGGGGGGGTACGAGCAGTACTTC	CASSFGGRGGYEQYF
.	TRBV28	17	.	TRBJ2-4	TGTGCCAGCACTATCCAAAAGTCCCGGGGTCCCAAAAACATTCAGTACTTC	CASTIQKSRGPKNIQYF
.	TRBV10-2	13	TRBD1	TRBJ1-1	TGCGCCAGCTCGGGACAGGGGGGCACTGAAGCTTTCTTT	CASSGQGGTEAFF
.	TRBV5-1	14	.	TRBJ1-1	TGCGCCAGCAGCTTGAATTCGGGGAACACTGAAGCTTTCTTT	CASSLNSGNTEAFF
.	TRBV6-6	15	.	TRBJ1-5	TGTGCCAGCAGTTACTCGATAGGGCAGGGTCAGCCCCAGCATTTT	CASSYSIGQGQPQHF
few	TRBV27	12	.	TRBJ2-3	TGTTCCCCCAGGGGTAGAACAGATACGCAGTATTTT	CSPRGRTDTQYF
once	TRBV11-2	16	.	TRBJ2-1	TGTGCCAGCAGCTCTCATTCCCGCGGGAACCGGGATGAGCAGTTCTTC	CASSSHSRGNRDEQFF
.	TRBV5-4	15	.	TRBJ1-4	TGTGCCAGCAGCTCCCCAGGGTCAGTAGGTGAAAAACTGTTTTTT	CASSSPGSVGEKLFF
once	TRBV6-5	16	TRBD2	TRBJ2-3	TGTGCCAGCAGTTATAGATTAGCGGGAAGGACAGATACGCAGTATTTT	CASSYRLAGRTDTQYF